This entry is about one TCR beta chain. The antigen is unknown. The V end lost 5 bases, the J end lost 11 bases, and 33 bases lay between the germline ends. Per the germline V gene, CDR1 is DFQATT and CDR2 is SNEGSKA (reference sequence). The CDR3 contains 17 residues. The data are from a study of blood T cells in healthy people across ages. Study-wide results and limits: For the donors, CMV status was unknown and possibly confounded expanded clonotype changes.

Primers used in a second PCR of roughly 7 to 12 cycles were a sample-barcoded 5' primer and a J-beta primer mix. TCRdb called the 5' RACE reads again in MiXCR, with one record for every CDR3 protein. The table shows some 1 million distinct CDR3 sequences, with 35% to 55% occurring only once. The chain recombines TRBV20-1 with TRBJ2-5; perhaps TRBD2 as D (5 bases). This TCR derives from a woman aged 60-70 years in good health. Specimen: blood. This CDR3 reads CSAPSGGSGRSGDEQYF. CDR3 in DNA: TGCAGTGCTCCTTCGGGTGGGTCGGGAAGGAGTGGAGATGAGCAGTACTTC.